This T cell receptor beta chain derives from a study of T cell changes during pregnancy in multiple sclerosis. Only in-frame clones appear in the TCRdb table, and some are missing; sequencing was by immunoSEQ multiplex PCR. Of more than 50,000 clones in the sample, around 94% are singletons; the top ten hold about 2.5%. The clonotype originates from a female donor with multiple sclerosis, enrolled in a pregnancy study. Sequencing used CD8+ T cells from peripheral blood mononuclear cells, obtained after pregnancy.

The CDR3 loop is CASSDLRYGRGHTNTGELFF. CDR3 bases: TGTGCCAGCAGTGACCTCCGGTATGGGCGGGGGCATACGAACACCGGGGAGCTGTTTTTT. This chain uses TRBV6-4 with TRBJ2-2, with D possibly TRBD2 on 7 matching bases. The CDR3 has 20 amino acids. Germline CDR1 and CDR2: MRHNA and SNTAGT. With 2 bases removed from V and 0 bases from J, the gap between germline ends came to 22 bases.